This is a list of T cell receptor beta chains from one sample in a study of STAT5B mutations in CD4+ large granular lymphocyte leukemia. Assay used: immunoSEQ multiplex PCR; TCRdb lists only in-frame clones, some missing. Here the sample spans fewer than 50,000 clones, around 80% being singletons. The sequenced material came from CD4+ T cells from blood buffy coats. These receptors were obtained from a human donor in good health. The CDR3 runs from the conserved cysteine through the conserved F or W. The D gene is left open where the match is weak. The size of a clone is reported for some rows only, either as once, few or many, or as a class for expanded clones.

.	TRBV7-2	TRBD1	TRBJ1-2	CASSLAPGQSNYGYTF	TGTGCCAGCAGCTTAGCCCCGGGACAGTCTAACTATGGCTACACCTTC
.	TRBV5-5	TRBD1	TRBJ1-6	CASTLDRTGLGALHF	TGTGCCAGCACTCTCGACCGGACAGGCCTGGGGGCCCTCCACTTT
.	TRBV5-8	.	TRBJ2-1	CASSGGASIDNEQFF	TGTGCCAGCAGCGGGGGGGCCTCGATTGACAATGAGCAGTTCTTC
.	TRBV7-3	.	TRBJ2-3	CASSLNQGVADTQYF	TGTGCCAGCAGCTTAAACCAGGGAGTGGCAGATACGCAGTATTTT
.	TRBV7-2	.	TRBJ1-2	CASSLGDAYYGYTF	TGTGCCAGCAGCTTAGGAGACGCTTACTATGGCTACACCTTC
.	TRBV7-2	.	TRBJ1-1	CASSPSQGRDTEAFF	TGTGCCAGCAGCCCCAGTCAGGGGAGGGACACTGAAGCTTTCTTT
.	TRBV6-5	.	TRBJ1-4	CASSYSYRGNEKLFF	TGTGCCAGCAGTTACTCCTATAGGGGGAATGAAAAACTGTTTTTT
.	TRBV5-5	.	TRBJ2-1	CASSLGQRNEQFF	TGTGCCAGCAGCTTGGGACAGAGAAATGAGCAGTTCTTC
.	TRBV21-1	.	TRBJ1-1	CASSSRDRGNTEAFF	TGTGCCAGCAGCAGCCGGGACAGGGGAAACACTGAAGCTTTCTTT
.	TRBV7-9	.	TRBJ1-3	CASTFGGYGNTIYF	TGTGCCAGCACGTTCGGGGGGTACGGAAACACCATATATTTT
.	TRBV5-4	TRBD2	TRBJ2-5	CASSLGLAPETQYF	TGTGCCAGCAGCTTAGGACTAGCGCCGGAGACCCAGTACTTC
.	TRBV5-4	TRBD2	TRBJ2-7	CASSLPGLAGPSEQYF	TGTGCCAGCAGCTTACCAGGACTAGCGGGACCGTCCGAGCAGTACTTC
.	TRBV9	TRBD2	TRBJ2-1	CASSEGPGRANEQFF	TGTGCCAGCAGCGAGGGCCCGGGGAGGGCCAATGAGCAGTTCTTC
.	TRBV21-1	.	TRBJ1-5	CASKMPIDQPQHF	TGTGCCAGCAAAATGCCCATTGATCAGCCCCAGCATTTT
.	TRBV7-9	TRBD1	TRBJ1-2	CASSFSGQSYGYTF	TGTGCCAGCAGCTTCTCGGGACAGTCCTATGGCTACACCTTC
.	TRBV18	.	TRBJ2-1	CASSPGTYAYNEQFF	TGTGCCAGCTCACCGGGGACGTATGCGTACAATGAGCAGTTCTTC
.	TRBV5-4	.	TRBJ2-7	CASSLGGKYEQYF	TGTGCCAGCAGCTTGGGGGGAAAGTACGAGCAGTACTTC
.	TRBV5-1	TRBD2	TRBJ2-5	CASSPEGGRETQYF	TGCGCCAGCAGCCCGGAGGGAGGGAGAGAGACCCAGTACTTC
few	TRBV2	.	TRBJ2-7	CASKPGAYEQYF	TGTGCCAGCAAGCCGGGGGCCTACGAGCAGTACTTC
.	TRBV7-2	.	TRBJ2-7	CASSLSFSSYEQYF	TGTGCCAGCAGCTTATCATTTAGCTCCTACGAGCAGTACTTC
.	TRBV5-1	TRBD1	TRBJ2-7	CASSLLVQGSEQYF	TGCGCCAGCAGCTTGCTGGTACAGGGGTCCGAGCAGTACTTC
few	TRBV6-4	.	TRBJ1-5	CASSDGSNQPQHF	TGTGCCAGCAGTGACGGCAGCAATCAGCCCCAGCATTTT
.	TRBV29-1	TRBD2	TRBJ2-5	CSVGLGGVGQETQYF	TGCAGCGTTGGCCTGGGGGGGGTTGGACAAGAGACCCAGTACTTC
.	TRBV11-1	TRBD2	TRBJ2-2	CASSFLSGGPYTGELFF	TGTGCCAGCAGCTTCCTTAGCGGGGGGCCCTACACCGGGGAGCTGTTTTTT
.	TRBV6-7	TRBD2	TRBJ2-5	CASSPGLAGGPGQETQYF	TGTGCCAGCAGTCCAGGACTAGCGGGAGGGCCTGGGCAAGAGACCCAGTACTTC
.	TRBV11-2	.	TRBJ2-7	CASSLEVLGYEQYF	TGTGCCAGCAGCTTAGAGGTACTGGGCTACGAGCAGTACTTC
.	TRBV5-4	.	TRBJ2-7	CASSLSSGGSYEQYF	TGTGCCAGCAGCTTGAGTAGCGGAGGAAGCTACGAGCAGTACTTC
.	TRBV7-6	.	TRBJ2-3	CASSLQQLYTDTQYF	TGTGCCAGCAGCTTACAACAGCTTTACACAGATACGCAGTATTTT
.	TRBV29-1	TRBD2	TRBJ2-1	CSVGGLLAGGGNEQFF	TGCAGCGTTGGTGGGCTCCTAGCGGGAGGGGGGAATGAGCAGTTCTTC
.	TRBV28	TRBD1	TRBJ2-7	CASSPGQASSYEQYF	TGTGCCAGCAGTCCAGGACAGGCAAGCTCCTACGAGCAGTACTTC
.	TRBV7-9	.	TRBJ1-2	CASSLAGVAGYGYTF	TGTGCCAGCAGCTTAGCTGGCGTGGCAGGCTATGGCTACACCTTC
.	TRBV18	TRBD1	TRBJ2-5	CASSRDRAQETQYF	TGTGCCAGCTCAAGGGACAGGGCACAAGAGACCCAGTACTTC
.	TRBV18	.	TRBJ2-7	CASSPPGASSYEQYF	TGTGCCAGCTCACCACCAGGGGCCAGCTCCTACGAGCAGTACTTC
.	TRBV10-3	.	TRBJ2-1	CAIGEDRYNEQFF	TGTGCCATCGGGGAGGACCGTTACAATGAGCAGTTCTTC
.	TRBV10-3	TRBD2	TRBJ2-3	CAISGTSGTQYF	TGTGCCATCAGTGGGACTAGCGGTACGCAGTATTTT
.	TRBV19	.	TRBJ1-4	CASSSPKGNNEKLFF	TGTGCCAGTAGTTCGCCAAAGGGGAATAATGAAAAACTGTTTTTT
.	TRBV9	.	TRBJ2-3	CASSVGSGTDTQYF	TGTGCCAGCAGCGTAGGATCTGGGACAGATACGCAGTATTTT
.	TRBV6-6	TRBD2	TRBJ2-4	CASGTSANKNIQYF	TGTGCCAGCGGGACTAGCGCTAACAAAAACATTCAGTACTTC
.	TRBV5-1	TRBD1	TRBJ2-3	CASSLGQGSTDTQYF	TGCGCCAGCAGCTTGGGACAGGGATCCACAGATACGCAGTATTTT
.	TRBV19	TRBD2	TRBJ2-7	CASSIGEGYEQYF	TGTGCCAGTAGTATTGGGGAGGGCTACGAGCAGTACTTC
.	TRBV29-1	TRBD2	TRBJ2-1	CSGAGGGGGPYNEQFF	TGCAGCGGGGCTGGGGGAGGCGGGGGACCATACAATGAGCAGTTCTTC
.	TRBV23-1	.	TRBJ1-2	CASSQSRGGRKYYGYTF	TGCGCCAGCAGTCAATCGAGGGGGGGCAGGAAATACTATGGCTACACCTTC
.	TRBV4-3	.	TRBJ2-1	CASREYHTDVYNEQFF	TGCGCCAGCAGGGAGTACCACACAGACGTCTACAATGAGCAGTTCTTC
once	TRBV7-2	.	TRBJ2-1	CASSGDNEQFF	TGTGCCAGCAGCGGAGACAATGAGCAGTTCTTC
.	TRBV11-1	.	TRBJ2-5	CASSLGPDTQETQYF	TGTGCCAGCAGCTTAGGGCCTGACACCCAAGAGACCCAGTACTTC
.	TRBV2	.	TRBJ2-2	CASSVGTGELFF	TGTGCCAGCAGTGTCGGAACCGGGGAGCTGTTTTTT
once	TRBV27	TRBD1	TRBJ2-1	CASIQGTGQNEQFF	TGTGCCAGCATTCAGGGGACAGGGCAGAATGAGCAGTTCTTC
medium-sized	TRBV29-1	TRBD1	TRBJ1-1	CSVERYSQGAEAFF	TGCAGCGTTGAAAGGTATAGTCAGGGGGCTGAAGCTTTCTTT
.	TRBV29-1	.	TRBJ2-1	CSVEGGIGSYNEQFF	TGCAGCGTTGAAGGGGGAATTGGGTCCTACAATGAGCAGTTCTTC
few	TRBV20-1	.	TRBJ1-5	CSARGNQPQHF	TGCAGTGCTAGGGGCAATCAGCCCCAGCATTTT
.	TRBV29-1	TRBD2	TRBJ2-2	CSGGSGSTGTGELFF	TGCAGCGGGGGAAGCGGGAGTACCGGCACCGGGGAGCTGTTTTTT
.	TRBV5-3	.	TRBJ2-1	CARSLVGGWQFF	TGTGCCAGAAGCTTGGTTGGAGGGTGGCAGTTCTTC